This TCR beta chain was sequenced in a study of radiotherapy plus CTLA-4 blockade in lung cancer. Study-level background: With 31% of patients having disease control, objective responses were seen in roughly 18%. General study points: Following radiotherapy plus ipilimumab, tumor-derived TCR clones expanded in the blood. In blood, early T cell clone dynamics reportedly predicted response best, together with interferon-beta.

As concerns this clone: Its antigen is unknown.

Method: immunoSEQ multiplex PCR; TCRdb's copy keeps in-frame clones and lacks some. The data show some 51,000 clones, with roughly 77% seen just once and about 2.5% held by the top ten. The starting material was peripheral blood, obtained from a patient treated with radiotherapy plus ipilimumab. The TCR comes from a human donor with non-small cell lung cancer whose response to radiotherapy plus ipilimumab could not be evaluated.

The CDR3 is CASSENPGTEAFF. DNA of the CDR3: TGTGCCAGCAGTGAAAATCCGGGGACTGAAGCTTTCTTT. The rearrangement links TRBV2 to TRBJ1-1; unclear D gene. The ends were cut back, 2 bases at V and 5 bases at J, with 9 bases in the middle. Germline loops: CDR1 SNHLY, CDR2 FYNNEI. This CDR3 contains 13 residues.